These T cell receptor beta chains were read from a single sample in a study of cytomegalovirus exposure and HLA in healthy donors. Produced via immunoSEQ multiplex PCR; TCRdb's table is partial and in-frame only. This sample's table has approximately 110,000 clones. Sample: PBMCs. The receptor set was obtained from a man between 18 and 29 years old in good health and CMV-seronegative. Both conserved end residues are part of each CDR3.

V gene | CDR3 protein
TRBV10-2 | CASSVRGEWIREKLFF
TRBV11-2 | CASSLDPGQGPQHF
TRBV13 | CASSLGLGRNTEAFF
TRBV5-1 | CASSPGAQETQYF
TRBV5-1 | CASSPGRPGQGHHEQYF
TRBV7-9 | CASTSEPTNEQHF
TRBV5-6 | CASSLVREKNEKLFF
TRBV7-6 | CASRPGTGPTDTQYF
TRBV5-6 | CASSADRGEGSPLHF
TRBV11-2 | CASSMGQGAHTEAFF
TRBV4-1 | CASSQPWTSGNNEQFF
TRBV9 | CASSVSGRAAETQYF
TRBV4-1 | CASSQPQGRRTEAFF
TRBV7-6 | CASSSHETGVYEQYF